The rows below give T cell receptor beta chains drawn from one sample of a study of control samples from healthy donors and cancer patients. The protocol was immunoSEQ multiplex PCR, while the TCRdb copy is restricted to in-frame clones and leaves out a portion. The profile shows about 60,000 clones, about 92% of them singletons. Sequencing was done on a sample of PBMCs. These receptors were collected from a man aged 40-50 years with colorectal cancer. Both conserved end residues are part of each CDR3. Fields, in order: D gene, clone size, V gene, J gene, CDR3 DNA, CDR3 protein. D genes are given only for firm matches. Size is stated for part of the rows, as once, few or many counts, or as a class when the clone is expanded.

>TRBD1|once|TRBV9|TRBJ1-2
TGTGCCAGCAGCGCTTCCCAGGACCGGGACAGCATGTATGGCTACACCTTC
CASSASQDRDSMYGYTF
>.|.|TRBV11-3|TRBJ2-3
TGTGCCAGCAGACCCGCACTAGCCACAGATACGCAGTATTTT
CASRPALATDTQYF
>TRBD1|.|TRBV3-1/TRBV3-2|TRBJ2-1
TGTGCCAGCAGCCCGCGACAGGGGAAATACAATGAGCAGTTCTTC
CASSPRQGKYNEQFF
>.|.|TRBV6-6|TRBJ2-7
TGTGCCAGCAGTTTTGCAGGGGGGTCCTACGAGCAGTACTTC
CASSFAGGSYEQYF
>.|.|TRBV25-1|TRBJ2-5
TGTGCCAGCAGTGGGTCAGCATGGCTCGACGGACAAGAGACCCAGTACTTC
CASSGSAWLDGQETQYF
>.|.|TRBV2|TRBJ1-1
TGTGCCAGCAGTGAACGGGGGAGGTACACTGAAGCTTTCTTT
CASSERGRYTEAFF
>.|few|TRBV13|TRBJ2-5
TGTGCCAGCAGCCTGTTGGGTTATTGGGAGACCCAGTACTTC
CASSLLGYWETQYF
>.|.|TRBV12-3/TRBV12-4|TRBJ1-1
TGTGCCAGCAGTTTAAGGGGTATTGAAGCTTTCTTT
CASSLRGIEAFF
>.|few|TRBV5-6|TRBJ1-1
TGTGCCAGCAGCCCATTAGAGCGTCTAACTGAAGCTTTCTTT
CASSPLERLTEAFF
>.|.|TRBV5-6|TRBJ2-3
TGTGCCAGCAGCTTGGTGGTCCCAGATACGCAGTATTTT
CASSLVVPDTQYF
>.|.|TRBV2|TRBJ2-4
TGTGCCAGCAGTGATGCTGAAAACATTCAGTACTTC
CASSDAENIQYF
>.|.|TRBV5-1|TRBJ1-6
TGCGCCAGCAGCATCGGACCGAGCCTCGATAATTCACCCCTCCACTTT
CASSIGPSLDNSPLHF
>.|.|TRBV5-4|TRBJ2-2
TGTGCCAGCAGCTTGGTCACCGTTGGCCCCGGGGAGCTGTTTTTT
CASSLVTVGPGELFF
>.|.|TRBV20-1|TRBJ1-1
TGCAGTCAAAGGGTAGGCACTGAAGCTTTCTTT
CSQRVGTEAFF
>TRBD1|.|TRBV19|TRBJ2-5
TGTGCCAGTACCCAAAACAGGGGGGAGACCCAGTACTTC
CASTQNRGETQYF
>TRBD1|.|TRBV18|TRBJ2-7
TGTGCCAGCTCAGAGGGGACAGGGAAATACGAGCAGTACTTC
CASSEGTGKYEQYF
>.|.|TRBV6-5|TRBJ1-5
TGTGCCAGCCAAGGGGGGGGAGGCCCCCAGCATTTT
CASQGGGGPQHF
>.|.|TRBV5-4|TRBJ2-5
TGTGCCAGCAGCTTGGGGGGCGACTTGTGGACCCAGTACTTC
CASSLGGDLWTQYF
>.|.|TRBV7-9|TRBJ1-1
TGTGCCAGCAGCTCATTCCAAAATGCGGGGAACACTGAAGCTTTCTTT
CASSSFQNAGNTEAFF
>TRBD1|.|TRBV15|TRBJ2-4
TGTGCCACCAGCAGGCACGCGGGACAGGCCCTCCACATTCAGTACTTC
CATSRHAGQALHIQYF
>.|.|TRBV5-6|TRBJ2-2
TGTGCCAGCAGCTTGGTTCGGGACACCGGGGAGCTGTTTTTT
CASSLVRDTGELFF
>.|.|TRBV19|TRBJ2-7
TGTGCCAGTAGCGCGGCGGGGCGGGGCTACGAGCAGTACTTC
CASSAAGRGYEQYF
>.|once|TRBV6-5|TRBJ2-1
TGTGCCAGCATTTCAGGGGGGATCGGTAATGAGCAGTTCTTC
CASISGGIGNEQFF
>TRBD1|.|TRBV6-5|TRBJ2-7
TGTGCCAGCAGTTACGCGGACAGGGAGTACTTC
CASSYADREYF
>TRBD1|few|TRBV20-1|TRBJ1-1
TGCAGTGCTACGGGACAGGTAGCTTTCTTT
CSATGQVAFF
>.|.|TRBV6-2/TRBV6-3|TRBJ1-2
TGTGCCAGCAGTTACCCGACAGGTGCCTCTTATGGCTACACCTTC
CASSYPTGASYGYTF
>.|once|TRBV3-1/TRBV3-2|TRBJ2-4
TGTGCCAGCAGCCAAGATCCCAGGGGCATTCAGTACTTC
CASSQDPRGIQYF
>TRBD2|.|TRBV10-2|TRBJ2-2
TGCGCCAGCAGCCCACAGCGGGGGGGAACCCGCGGGGAGCTGTTTTTT
CASSPQRGGTRGELFF
>.|.|TRBV7-9|TRBJ1-2
TGTGCCAGCAGCTTGTCCCAGGGAGGGTATGGCTACACCTTC
CASSLSQGGYGYTF
>TRBD1|.|TRBV5-8|TRBJ1-4
TGTGCCAGCAGCTTGGCCCAGGGACAGACAAAGGAAAAACTGTTTTTT
CASSLAQGQTKEKLFF
>TRBD2|.|TRBV11-3|TRBJ2-5
TGTGCCAGCAGTTCCCTCGGACTAGCGGGGGGAGGGGAGACCCAGTACTTC
CASSSLGLAGGGETQYF
>.|.|TRBV6-1|TRBJ2-7
TGTGCCAGCAGTGAAAAAGGGTCTTCCTACGAGCAGTACTTC
CASSEKGSSYEQYF
>.|.|TRBV30|TRBJ1-3
TGTGCCTGGAGTGTACGAGGGGCTGGAAACACCATATATTTT
CAWSVRGAGNTIYF
>.|once|TRBV30|TRBJ2-7
TGTGCCTGGAGTCCGAGTGGGTACGAGCAGTACTTC
CAWSPSGYEQYF
>.|.|TRBV7-9|TRBJ2-7
TGTGCCAGCAGCTTACAGGGAGAATACTACGAGCAGTACTTC
CASSLQGEYYEQYF
>TRBD2|.|TRBV19|TRBJ2-3
TGTGCCAGTCGGAACAGCGGGGCAGATACGCAGTATTTT
CASRNSGADTQYF
>TRBD1|.|TRBV7-7|TRBJ2-1
TGTGCCAGCAGTCCCGGGACAGGTCTTTACAATGAGCAGTTCTTC
CASSPGTGLYNEQFF
>.|.|TRBV5-6|TRBJ2-2
TGTGCCAGCAGCGGCTTTACTGACGCGAACACCGGGGAGCTGTTTTTT
CASSGFTDANTGELFF
>.|few|TRBV27|TRBJ2-2
TGTGCCAGCAGTTTCGCCCCTCCCGGGGCGGGCACCGGGGAGCTGTTTTTT
CASSFAPPGAGTGELFF
>TRBD1|.|TRBV6-5|TRBJ2-7
TGTGCCAGACCGGGACAGGGTAACGAGCAGTACTTC
CARPGQGNEQYF
>TRBD1|.|TRBV11-3|TRBJ1-5
TGTGCCAGCAGCTCCGGGACAGGATTAAGTCAGCCCCAGCATTTT
CASSSGTGLSQPQHF
>.|.|TRBV3-1/TRBV3-2|TRBJ2-2
TGTGCCAGCAGCAGGGGTACCGGGGAGCTGTTTTTT
CASSRGTGELFF
>.|.|TRBV5-1|TRBJ1-1
TGCGCCAGCAGCTTGGCCAACTGGATGATGAACACTGAAGCTTTCTTT
CASSLANWMMNTEAFF